The 15 T cell receptor beta chains in this list originate from one sample, sequenced in a study of STAT5B mutations in CD4+ large granular lymphocyte leukemia. Generated by immunoSEQ multiplex PCR, the TCRdb table keeps only in-frame clones and is missing some. Of 40,000 or so clones listed, around 72% are singletons. Sequenced sample: CD4+ T cells from blood buffy coats. These receptors came from a human donor in good health.

This chain links TRBV11-3 with TRBJ2-3; 7 nucleotides agree with TRBD1. Germline lookup yields CDR1 SGHNT and CDR2 YENEEA. The CDR3 spans 17 residues. Trimming at V came to 3 bases and at J to 0 bases, leaving 9 bases not matched to a gene. The CDR3 is CASSFPSTGLSTDTQYF. DNA for the CDR3: TGTGCCAGCAGCTTCCCGTCGACAGGGTTGAGCACAGATACGCAGTATTTT.

This clone is a singleton in its sample. The V call is TRBV6-6, the J call TRBJ2-2; TRBD1 matches 9 bases. V lost 7 bases to trimming and J lost 6 bases; unmatched junction nucleotides: 9. The CDR3 contains 15 residues. Germline assignment: CDR1 MNHNY and CDR2 SVGAGI (reference sequence). Written as DNA, the CDR3 is TGTGCCAGCACCTATGGACAGGGGAGCGCCGGGGAGCTGTTTTTT. Translation: CASTYGQGSAGELFF.

This clone was seen a few times. CDR3 protein: CASGGGDGYTF. Written as DNA, the CDR3 is TGTGCCAGTGGAGGGGGGGACGGCTACACCTTC. The gene calls are TRBV6-6 and TRBJ1-2; D possibly corresponds to TRBD1 (6 bases). The V end lost 9 bases, the J end lost 8 bases, and 13 bases lay between the germline ends. The CDR3 loop spans 11 amino acids. CDR1 is MNHNY and CDR2 is SVGAGI in the germline V gene (reference sequence).

DNA of the CDR3: TGTGCCAGCAGACCCCCCGGACGGGACTCGCTCGGGGACAATCAGCCCCAGCATTTT. It codes for CASRPPGRDSLGDNQPQHF. This chain uses TRBV6-4 with TRBJ1-5; tentative D call: TRBD1 (5 bases). The CDR3 covers 19 residues. V gave up 6 bases and J gave up 3 bases, with 27 bases separating them. Germline V lookup: CDR1 MRHNA, CDR2 SNTAGT.

V is TRBV19 and J is TRBJ2-3; D might be TRBD2 (6 bases). The CDR3 extends over 15 amino acids. With 6 bases removed from V and 3 bases from J, the gap between germline ends came to 16 bases. CDR1 LNHDA and CDR2 SQIVND come from the germline V gene (reference sequence). In DNA form, the CDR3 reads TGTGCCAGTAGGGGACTGTCGTTGGGGACAGATACGCAGTATTTT. It encodes CASRGLSLGTDTQYF.

The rearrangement links TRBV19 to TRBJ2-5, with TRBD2 as a possible D gene (5 bases). This CDR3 has 14 amino acids. Per germline, CDR1 LNHDA and CDR2 SQIVND (reference sequence). V was trimmed by 0 bases and J by 5 bases, leaving 10 bases between them. CDR3 DNA sequence: TGTGCCAGTAGTATAGAGGCTAGAGGGGAGACCCAGTACTTC. As protein: CASSIEARGETQYF. The variable domain in full, completed from reference TRBV19 and TRBJ2-5, reads DGGITQSPKYLFRKEGQNVTLSCEQNLNHDAMYWYRQDPGQGLRLIYYSQIVNDFQKGDIAEGYSVSREKKESFPLTVTSAQKNPTAFYLCASSIEARGETQYFGPGTRLLVL.

CDR3 nucleotides: TGTGCCAGCAGTTACTCGATGGACACCTCTGGAAACACCATATATTTT. The encoded protein is CASSYSMDTSGNTIYF. The rearrangement links TRBV6-5 to TRBJ1-3, with D tentatively TRBD1 (5 bases). The V gene's germline CDR1 is MNHEY and CDR2 SVGAGI. Trimming cost V 0 bases and J 0 bases, with 9 bases left between them. This CDR3 is built from 16 residues.

Only a few counts were recorded for this clone. The chain recombines TRBV7-9 with TRBJ2-1; TRBD2 aligns across 9 bases. CDR1 is SEHNR and CDR2 is FQNEAQ in the germline V gene (reference sequence). V lost 7 bases and J lost 1; bases outside the gene matches: 5. This CDR3 spans 15 amino acids. The CDR3 nucleotides read TGTGCCAGCATCCCTAGCGGGGTTTCCTACAATGAGCAGTTCTTC. This gives the protein CASIPSGVSYNEQFF. Full variable domain (rest looked up from reference TRBV7-9 and TRBJ2-1): DTGVSQNPRHKITKRGQNVTFRCDPISEHNRLYWYRQTLGQGPEFLTYFQNEAQLEKSRLLSDRFSAERPKGSFSTLEIQRTEQGDSAMYLCASIPSGVSYNEQFFGPGTRLTVL.

The chain links TRBV7-8 to TRBJ1-5; tentative D call: TRBD1 (5 bases). This CDR3 contains 15 residues. Germline V CDR1 and CDR2: SGHVS, FQNEAQ. V was clipped by 1 base and J by 6 bases, with 13 bases between them. In DNA form, the CDR3 reads TGTGCCAGCAGCTTAGGGGGGGTGGTCGGTCAGCCCCAGCATTTT. Translation: CASSLGGVVGQPQHF.

V is TRBV29-1 and J is TRBJ1-1, with D possibly TRBD1 on 5 matching bases. CDR1 SQVTM and CDR2 ANQGSEA come from the germline V gene. This CDR3 spans 12 amino acids. Between the trimmed V and J ends, which lost 3 bases and 7 bases, there was a span of 12 bases. This CDR3 is CSVETGAFEAFF. The DNA of the CDR3 is TGCAGCGTTGAGACCGGGGCCTTTGAAGCTTTCTTT.

The V and J genes are TRBV29-1 and TRBJ2-7; D unresolved. The CDR3 contains 12 residues. Germline V lookup: CDR1 SQVTM, CDR2 ANQGSEA. Trimming took off 2 bases at V and 0 bases at J, with 5 bases between the two ends. In nucleotides, the CDR3 is TGCAGCGTTGAAAAGGACTCCTACGAGCAGTACTTC. Protein: CSVEKDSYEQYF.

The CDR3 is CAISRDRGLADTQYF. The CDR3 DNA sequence: TGTGCCATCAGTAGGGACAGGGGGCTTGCAGATACGCAGTATTTT. The chain is built from TRBV10-3 and TRBJ2-3; 12 bases are a match to TRBD1. J lost 4 bases, V lost 5 bases, and 4 bases had no gene match. Germline V CDR1 and CDR2: ENHRY, SYGVKD. This CDR3 comprises 15 residues.

The CDR3 protein is CASARGSSTDTQYF. For the CDR3, the DNA is TGTGCCAGCGCTCGAGGGAGTAGCACAGATACGCAGTATTTT. The V call is TRBV6-5, the J call TRBJ2-3, with D perhaps matching TRBD2 (5 bases). This CDR3 comprises 14 residues. Trimming left V 8 bases short and J 0 bases short, with 12 bases between. The germline CDR1 and CDR2 sequences are MNHEY and SVGAGI.

On this clone itself: An end of the junction does not agree with germline; a read error may underlie this. V is TRBV7-7 and J is TRBJ2-5; TRBD2 aligns across 7 bases. The CDR3 contains 13 residues. CDR1 and CDR2 from the germline V gene are SSHAT and FNYEAQ (reference sequence). Here the CDR3 reads CASSPGGQETQYF. The CDR3 nucleotides are TGTGCTAGCAGCCCGGGGGGCCAAGAGACCCAGTACTTC.

V usage is TRBV5-1 and J usage is TRBJ2-1; no reliable D call. This CDR3 contains 15 residues. CDR1 is SGHRS, CDR2 YFSETQ, per germline. V was cut by 6 bases and J by 4 bases, with 17 bases left in between. The chain's CDR3 is CASTRQPTTYNEQFF. For the CDR3, the DNA is TGCGCCAGCACCCGGCAGCCTACGACGTACAATGAGCAGTTCTTC.